This T cell receptor (beta chain) was profiled in a study of T cell responses to AZD1222 COVID-19 vaccine. Broader study findings: Breadth and depth of Spike-specific TCRs rose after two AZD1222 doses. It was only after the peak T cell response that any repertoires were sampled. The study identified only five to seven AZD1222 recipients as seropositive at baseline. Clonal diversity was possibly underestimated, and the donors were mostly white British, with more females.

The repertoire was sequenced with immunoSEQ multiplex PCR; TCRdb's copy has only in-frame clones and lacks some. The table lists 95,000 to 120,000 clones, approximately 88% of them singletons. Trimming pared 6 bases from V and 7 bases from J, leaving 27 bases between. Germline lookup yields CDR1 MDHEN and CDR2 SYDVKM. The CDR3 has 17 amino acids. Only one count was recorded for this clone. The target antigen is unknown. The sequenced sample was peripheral blood, obtained 28 days after the second AZD1222 dose. The genes are TRBV28 and TRBJ1-2; tentatively, D is TRBD1 (6 bases). The TCR was taken from an adult who received the AZD1222 COVID-19 vaccine. The DNA for the CDR3 is TGTGCCAGCAGACCGGGGGATGGGGGCGCGGTTGGAGGTGGCTACACCTTC. This sequence encodes CASRPGDGGAVGGGYTF.